The 31 T cell receptor beta chains in this list originate from one sample, sequenced in a study of blood T cell repertoires in COVID-19. The assay was immunoSEQ multiplex PCR, and TCRdb's table has in-frame clones only and misses some. The table lists roughly 360,000 clones, 88% of them singletons, with over 0.9% in the top ten. The sample taken for sequencing was PBMCs or T cells enriched from blood (not recorded which). The source of these receptors is a woman under 40 with acute COVID-19.

This clone was recorded once. The chain links TRBV5-1 to TRBJ2-6, with a possible D match to TRBD2 (5 bases). Germline V gene sequence: CDR1 SGHRS, CDR2 YFSETQ. V was shortened by 2 bases and J by 2 bases, with 11 bases between the two germline ends. This CDR3 has 16 amino acids. This CDR3 reads CASSFSGETGANVLTF. Written as DNA, the CDR3 is TGCGCCAGCAGCTTCTCCGGGGAAACTGGGGCCAACGTCCTGACTTTC.

The chain combines TRBV12-3 or TRBV12-4 with TRBJ1-6; D is undetermined. The CDR3 has 13 residues. Trimming took off 1 base at V and 8 bases at J, with 6 bases between the two ends. DNA of the CDR3: TGTGCCAGCAGTTTAGACGAGGATTCACCCCTCCACTTT. Translation gives CASSLDEDSPLHF.

Only a few counts were recorded for this clone. Germline and junction disagree at one end, which may indicate a read error. The V and J genes are TRBV19 and TRBJ2-7, with 7 positions matching TRBD1. Germline CDR1 is LNHDA and CDR2 is SQIVND (reference sequence). This CDR3 is built from 15 residues. As DNA, the CDR3 is TGTGCCAGTAGTCCCCGACAGGGTTTCGGTCTGGTGATGAACTTC. This encodes CASSPRQGFGLVMNF.

This rearrangement joins TRBV3-1 (or the pseudogene TRBV3-2) to TRBJ1-1; D unresolved. The CDR3 loop spans 14 amino acids. Germline V gene data show CDR1 as LGHDT and CDR2 as YNNKEL (reference sequence). V lost 0 bases to trimming and J lost 0 bases, with 5 bases between them. CDR3 sequence reads: CASSQDLLNTEAFF. The CDR3 coding sequence is TGTGCCAGCAGCCAAGATCTTCTGAACACTGAAGCTTTCTTT.

The chain recombines TRBV2 with TRBJ2-1, with a weak D call TRBD2 (5 bases). V was clipped by 0 bases and J by 13 bases, with 13 bases between them. Per germline, CDR1 SNHLY and CDR2 FYNNEI. The CDR3 length is 13 residues. This CDR3 reads CASSEAYRGIQFF. In nucleotides, the CDR3 is TGTGCCAGCAGTGAAGCGTACAGAGGGATCCAGTTCTTC.

CDR3 amino acids: CASSPGGARGTYEQYF. The DNA of the CDR3 is TGCGCCAGCAGCCCCGGAGGTGCTAGGGGGACCTACGAGCAGTACTTC. The chain combines TRBV5-1 with TRBJ2-7; weak D call: TRBD1 (6 bases). CDR3 length: 16 residues. Looked up from germline, CDR1 is SGHRS and CDR2 is YFSETQ. Deletions cut 4 bases from V and 2 bases from J, with 19 bases between. Full variable domain (outside the CDR3, taken from reference TRBV5-1 and TRBJ2-7): KAGVTQTPRYLIKTRGQQVTLSCSPISGHRSVSWYQQTPGQGLQFLFEYFSETQRNKGNFPGRFSGRQFSNSRSEMNVSTLELGDSALYLCASSPGGARGTYEQYFGPGTRLTVT.

The chain recombines TRBV5-1 with TRBJ1-2; possible D gene TRBD1, 5 bases. Germline V CDR1 and CDR2: SGHRS, YFSETQ. The V end was cut by 4 bases, the J end by 6 bases, with 13 bases between. CDR3 length: 13 residues. The CDR3 DNA follows: TGCGCCAGCAGCCCTCGGGTAGGGGATGGCTACACCTTC. Translating gives CASSPRVGDGYTF.

The chain recombines TRBV15 with TRBJ1-2; 7 bases are a match to TRBD1. Germline values: CDR1 LNHNV, CDR2 YYDKDF (reference sequence). The CDR3 runs 15 residues. The V and J ends lost 5 bases and 4 bases, in that order; junction bases with no gene match: 10. The CDR3 reads CATSGRDSFLYGYTF. In DNA form, the CDR3 reads TGTGCCACCAGCGGCCGGGACAGCTTCCTCTATGGCTACACCTTC.

CDR3 protein: CARSLGTGPSYNSPLHF. DNA for the CDR3: TGTGCCAGAAGCTTAGGGACAGGGCCCTCCTATAATTCACCCCTCCACTTT. The chain employs TRBV5-3 and TRBJ1-6; 9 nucleotides line up with TRBD1. TRBV5-3 is recorded as an ORF, its role being uncertain. V lost 2 bases, J lost 0 bases, and 3 bases stayed unmatched. CDR3 length equals 17 residues.

The chain has TRBV10-3 and TRBJ2-5; weak D call: TRBD2 (7 bases). The V gene's germline CDR1 is ENHRY and CDR2 SYGVKD. The V end was cut by 8 bases, the J end by 1 base, with 14 bases between. The CDR3 sequence is 14 residues long. CDR3: CAISGGASQETQYF. Written as DNA, the CDR3 is TGTGCCATCTCTGGGGGGGCCTCCCAAGAGACCCAGTACTTC.

This clone was detected once. The chain recombines TRBV9 with TRBJ2-1; unclear D gene. Germline V gene sequence: CDR1 SGDLS, CDR2 YYNGEE. Trimming stripped 4 bases from V and 0 bases from J, with 11 bases between. The CDR3 has 15 amino acids. In nucleotides, the CDR3 is TGTGCCAGCAGCCTCGGGTCTCCCTCCTACAATGAGCAGTTCTTC. Amino acids: CASSLGSPSYNEQFF. The full variable domain, with the rest looked up from reference TRBV9 and TRBJ2-1, is DSGVTQTPKHLITATGQRVTLRCSPRSGDLSVYWYQQSLDQGLQFLIQYYNGEERAKGNILERFSAQQFPDLHSELNLSSLELGDSALYFCASSLGSPSYNEQFFGPGTRLTVL.

The chain combines TRBV13 with TRBJ2-1, with D possibly TRBD2 on 6 matching bases. CDR1 and CDR2 from the germline V gene are PRHDT and FYEKMQ (reference sequence). The CDR3 covers 12 residues. Trimming pared 4 bases from V and 7 bases from J, leaving 8 bases between. CDR3 DNA: TGTGCCAGCAGCTCCCTAGCGAATGAGCAGTTCTTC. It yields the protein CASSSLANEQFF.

In nucleotides, the CDR3 is TGTGCCAGCAGTTCCCAGTTACCACAACAGGCTGTTCGCGGTGAGCAGTTCTTC. Translation: CASSSQLPQQAVRGEQFF. The chain links TRBV6-2 or TRBV6-3 to TRBJ2-1; a weak D match, TRBD1 (5 bases). In germline, CDR1 is MNHEY, CDR2 SVGEGT. Trimming took 4 bases from V and 9 from J, leaving 28 bases between them. The CDR3 is 18 amino acids.

The CDR3 is CASSLRQGGGYTF. The CDR3 DNA is TGTGCCAGCAGCTTACGACAGGGTGGAGGCTACACCTTC. This chain links TRBV7-9 with TRBJ1-2; 7 positions match TRBD1. The V gene end was trimmed by 2 bases and the J gene end by 8 bases; junction bases not matched to a gene: 5. This CDR3 contains 13 residues. The germline V gene has CDR1 SEHNR and CDR2 FQNEAQ (reference sequence).

This sequence joins TRBV6-5 and TRBJ1-2; D call uncertain. Germline V gene lookup returns CDR1 MNHEY and CDR2 SVGAGI. The CDR3 covers 15 residues. The V end lost 4 bases, the J end lost 8 bases, and 20 bases lay between the germline ends. In DNA, the CDR3 is TGTGCCAGCAGTTTCCAAGTGTTAGGAGGGTGGGGCTACACCTTC. Translating it yields CASSFQVLGGWGYTF.

The rearrangement uses TRBV7-3 and TRBJ2-1; 8 bases fit TRBD2. The germline gives CDR1 SGHTA, CDR2 FQGTGA. This CDR3 contains 16 residues. Losses at the gene ends were 1 base for V and 2 bases for J; bases not matched to a gene: 4. The CDR3 nucleotides are TGTGCCAGCAGCTTAAGGGCGGGGGGCACCTACAATGAGCAGTTCTTC. Its protein product is CASSLRAGGTYNEQFF.

The rearrangement uses TRBV6-5 and TRBJ1-2, with 8 positions matching TRBD1. CDR3 length: 13 residues. V was clipped by 7 bases and J by 4 bases; unmatched bases: 5. Looked up from germline, CDR1 is MNHEY and CDR2 is SVGAGI. The CDR3 loop is CASTDGTGYGYTF. The CDR3 DNA is TGTGCCAGCACCGACGGGACAGGCTATGGCTACACCTTC.

The gene calls are TRBV9 and TRBJ2-1; TRBD2 matches at 14 bases. V dropped 2 bases and J dropped 11; count of bases not matched to a gene: 9. The CDR3 has 16 residues. CDR1 is SGDLS, CDR2 YYNGEE, per germline. For the CDR3, the DNA is TGTGCCAGCAGCGTCGACCTGGGACTAGCGGGGGCCCAGCAGTTCTTC. This gives the protein CASSVDLGLAGAQQFF.

This chain connects TRBV14 to TRBJ2-3; possible D gene TRBD1, 6 bases. Germline V gene lookup returns CDR1 SGHDN and CDR2 FVKESK. V shed 4 bases and J shed 0 bases, with 17 bases lying between them. This CDR3 spans 17 amino acids. The CDR3 sequence is CASSPLDRGSSTDTQYF. CDR3 DNA: TGTGCCAGCAGCCCCCTGGATAGGGGGTCGAGCACAGATACGCAGTATTTT.

With respect to this clone: The sample has other DNA sequences that encode this CDR3 too. V usage is TRBV19 and J usage is TRBJ1-3; TRBD1 matches 8 bases. This CDR3 is 14 amino acids long. From germline, CDR1 is LNHDA and CDR2 SQIVND (reference sequence). V shed 7 bases, J shed 2 bases, and the junction held 4 bases outside the gene matches. The CDR3 region is CASTTGGTGNTIYF. CDR3 nucleotides: TGTGCCAGTACCACAGGGGGGACTGGAAACACCATATATTTT.

This chain links TRBV10-3 with TRBJ2-7, with 10 nucleotides matching TRBD2. Germline assignment: CDR1 ENHRY and CDR2 SYGVKD. V dropped 6 bases and J dropped 5; count of bases not matched to a gene: 10. The CDR3 has 15 amino acids. CDR3 sequence reads: CAIRGLAGVQDEQYF. The CDR3 nucleotides read TGTGCCATCAGAGGCCTAGCGGGGGTTCAGGACGAGCAGTACTTC.

The chain recombines TRBV29-1 with TRBJ1-2; D is unclear. V was trimmed by 1 base and J by 3 bases, leaving 12 bases between them. Per the germline V gene, CDR1 is SQVTM and CDR2 is ANQGSEA. CDR3 size: 14 residues. CDR3 in amino acids: CSVEGDDKYYGYTF. The CDR3, as DNA: TGCAGCGTTGAAGGAGACGACAAGTACTATGGCTACACCTTC.

The chain recombines TRBV7-2 with TRBJ1-5, with 7 bases fitting TRBD1. Unmatched junction bases numbered 6, after V lost 4 bases and J lost 6 bases. CDR1 is SGHTA, CDR2 FQGNSA, per germline. This CDR3 has 14 amino acids. The CDR3 DNA is TGTGCCAGCAGCTCGCCAGAGGGGGCTCAGCCCCAGCATTTT. Residues: CASSSPEGAQPQHF.

The CDR3 protein is CASTPAGGTDTQYF. The CDR3 DNA reads as TGTGCCAGCACCCCGGCGGGGGGCACAGATACGCAGTATTTT. This chain links TRBV5-8 with TRBJ2-3; 7 positions match TRBD2. V gave up 6 bases and J gave up 1 base; unmatched junction bases: 5. Per germline, CDR1 SGHTS and CDR2 YDEGEE. The CDR3 contains 14 residues.

V is TRBV10-3 and J is TRBJ1-5; TRBD1 is a possible D gene (5 bases). Germline-derived CDR1 and CDR2 are ENHRY and SYGVKD. V dropped 5 bases and J dropped 6 bases, with 11 bases sitting between them. The CDR3 spans 13 residues. CDR3 sequence (DNA): TGTGCCATCAGTTCAGGGAAAGGTCAGCCCCAGCATTTT. Its translation is CAISSGKGQPQHF.

This chain links TRBV19 with TRBJ2-2; 7 positions match TRBD2. Losses at the gene ends were 3 bases for V and 4 bases for J; bases not matched to a gene: 23. Germline CDR1 and CDR2: LNHDA and SQIVND (reference sequence). The CDR3 loop spans 21 amino acids. In DNA form, the CDR3 reads TGTGCCAGTAGTATTGTGGTTGGGCTAGCGGACCACCCCCGAAGCACCGGGGAGCTGTTTTTT. This sequence encodes CASSIVVGLADHPRSTGELFF.

This clone has only a few counts. In the same sample, other DNA sequences code for this CDR3. The chain carries TRBV19 and TRBJ1-2; 10 bases match TRBD1. V trimming: 3 bases; J trimming: 2 bases; junction bases outside the gene matches: 3. The CDR3 runs to 15 residues. Germline-derived CDR1 and CDR2 are LNHDA and SQIVND (reference sequence). In DNA, the CDR3 is TGTGCCAGTAGTATTAGACAGGGGGCAAACTATGGCTACACCTTC. Protein: CASSIRQGANYGYTF.

The DNA for the CDR3 is TGTGCCATCAGAACCGACAGGGGCTCTGGGGCCAACGTCCTGACTTTC. Its protein product is CAIRTDRGSGANVLTF. V and J are TRBV10-3 and TRBJ2-6; the match to TRBD1 covers 8 bases. The trim removed 6 bases at V and 0 bases at J, leaving 4 bases unmatched. This CDR3 region has 16 residues. The germline V gene encodes CDR1 ENHRY and CDR2 SYGVKD.

The chain uses TRBV5-1 and TRBJ2-2, with TRBD1 as a possible D gene (6 bases). The ends were cut back, 2 bases at V and 7 bases at J, with 15 bases in the middle. From germline, CDR1 is SGHRS and CDR2 YFSETQ. CDR3 size: 15 residues. The CDR3 sequence is CASSFGTPKGGELFF. CDR3 DNA sequence: TGCGCCAGCAGCTTTGGGACACCAAAGGGCGGGGAGCTGTTTTTT.

The gene calls are TRBV7-6 and TRBJ2-1; 9 nucleotides agree with TRBD1. Germline V gene lookup returns CDR1 SGHVS and CDR2 FNYEAQ. V was pared by 5 bases and J by 1 base, with 9 bases of the junction left unmatched. CDR3 length: 17 amino acids. CDR3 amino acids: CASSDRTGEGSYNEQFF. The DNA of the CDR3 is TGTGCCAGCAGCGATCGGACAGGGGAAGGGTCCTACAATGAGCAGTTCTTC.

The V gene is TRBV7-9, the J gene TRBJ1-2, with unresolved D. The germline V gene encodes CDR1 SEHNR and CDR2 FQNEAQ (reference sequence). CDR3 length: 14 residues. The germline V and J ends were trimmed by 2 bases and 4 bases, with 11 bases remaining between them. CDR3 sequence reads: CASSLSGGTYGYTF. The CDR3 coding sequence is TGTGCCAGCAGCTTATCCGGCGGAACCTATGGCTACACCTTC.